The sequence of this T cell receptor beta chain was determined in a study of PD-1 blockade in classical Hodgkin lymphoma. This clone was seen a single time. Assay used: immunoSEQ multiplex PCR; TCRdb lists only in-frame clones, some missing. The sample includes tens of thousands of clones, about four fifths of them seen just once. Germline CDR1 SGHNT, CDR2 YYREEE (reference sequence). Deletions cut 3 bases from V and 4 bases from J, with 14 bases between. The CDR3 covers 15 residues. Specified time point: cycle 4 day 1 (C4D1), after more than five weeks of nivolumab. There was relapse after autologous stem cell transplantation in every patient, and there was variation in brentuximab vedotin exposure.

This specimen consisted of peripheral blood mononuclear cells (PBMCs), obtained before the fourth cycle of nivolumab. This chain joins TRBV5-4 and TRBJ1-3; a weak D match, TRBD1 (5 bases). This TCR was sampled from a human donor with classical Hodgkin lymphoma. The CDR3 DNA sequence: TGTGCCAGCAGCTACGCGGGGGGTAGAGGAAACACCATATATTTT. Protein sequence: CASSYAGGRGNTIYF.